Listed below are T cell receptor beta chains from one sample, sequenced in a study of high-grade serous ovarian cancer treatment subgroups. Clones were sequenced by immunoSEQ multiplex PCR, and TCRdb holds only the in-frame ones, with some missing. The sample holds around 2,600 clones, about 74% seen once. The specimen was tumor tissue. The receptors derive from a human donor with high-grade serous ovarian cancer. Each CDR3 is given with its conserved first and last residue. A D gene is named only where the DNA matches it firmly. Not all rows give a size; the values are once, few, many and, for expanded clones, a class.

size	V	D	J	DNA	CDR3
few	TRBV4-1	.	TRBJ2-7	TGCGCCAGCAGCCAAAATTCGTACGTCAGCTCCTACGAGCAGTACTTC	CASSQNSYVSSYEQYF
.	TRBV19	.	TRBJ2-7	TGTGCCAGTAGTATCGCGCCGACTTACGAGCAGTACTTC	CASSIAPTYEQYF
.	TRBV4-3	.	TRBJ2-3	TGCGCCAGCAGCCGACTCTTGGGCGGACTAACAGATACGCAGTATTTT	CASSRLLGGLTDTQYF
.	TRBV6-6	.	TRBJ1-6	TGTGCCAGCAGTACCCGTCCCTGGAATTCACCCCTCCACTTT	CASSTRPWNSPLHF
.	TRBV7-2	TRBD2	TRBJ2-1	TGTGCCAGCAGCTTAGAAGGACTAGCGGGAGTCTACAATGAGCAGTTCTTC	CASSLEGLAGVYNEQFF
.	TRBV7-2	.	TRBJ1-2	TGTGCCAGCAGCTTAGTGGCTGGAGAGCGTAACTATGGCTACACCTTC	CASSLVAGERNYGYTF
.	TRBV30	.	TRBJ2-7	TGTGCCTGGAGTGTACCATGGAACGGATCCTACGAGCAGTACTTC	CAWSVPWNGSYEQYF
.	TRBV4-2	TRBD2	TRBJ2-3	TGTGCCAGCAGCCACTCTAGCGGGGGGGCCACAGATACGCAGTATTTT	CASSHSSGGATDTQYF
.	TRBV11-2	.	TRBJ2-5	TGTGCCAGCAGCTTAGGAGGCAAACCCCAAGAGACCCAGTACTTC	CASSLGGKPQETQYF
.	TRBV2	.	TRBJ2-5	TGTGCCAGCAGGGGACACCAAGAGACCCAGTACTTC	CASRGHQETQYF
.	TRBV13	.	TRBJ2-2	TGTGCCAGCAGCTCCCGGGACTCCAGCACCGGGGAGCTGTTTTTT	CASSSRDSSTGELFF
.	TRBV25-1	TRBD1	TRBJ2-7	TGTGTCCAGCTCCCCGGTCTATCATCAGACAGGGCCGAGCAGTACTTC	CVQLPGLSSDRAEQYF
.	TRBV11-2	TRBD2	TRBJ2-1	TGTGCCAGCAGCTTAGATCACCGACTAGCGGGAGACTACAATGAGCAGTTCTTC	CASSLDHRLAGDYNEQFF
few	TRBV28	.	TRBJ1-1	TGTGCCAGTATCAGGTCGTACGACACTGAAGCTTTCTTT	CASIRSYDTEAFF
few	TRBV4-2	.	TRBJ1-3	TGTGCCAGCAGCCAAGATTTGGGGACTATCTCTGGAAACACCATATATTTT	CASSQDLGTISGNTIYF
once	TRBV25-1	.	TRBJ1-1	TGTGCCACCGTGGGCGGGCGGTGGAACACTGAAGCTTTCTTT	CATVGGRWNTEAFF
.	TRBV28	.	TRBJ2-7	TGTGCCAGCAGTTTAGACGCCCAAGAGCCCTACGAGCAGTACTTC	CASSLDAQEPYEQYF
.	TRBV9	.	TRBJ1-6	TGTGCCAGCAGCGTAGGTACGGCTTATAATTCACCCCTCCACTTT	CASSVGTAYNSPLHF
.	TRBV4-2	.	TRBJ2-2	TGTGCCAGCAGCGAAGGACCCCGCCTTGACAACACCGGGGAGCTGTTTTTT	CASSEGPRLDNTGELFF
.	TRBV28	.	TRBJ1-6	TGTGCCAGCAGAGGGTACGGGGCGGGGAATTCACCCCTCCACTTT	CASRGYGAGNSPLHF
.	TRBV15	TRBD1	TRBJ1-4	TGTGCCACCAGCAGAGATCGCGGGACAGGGGGAGAAAAACTGTTTTTT	CATSRDRGTGGEKLFF
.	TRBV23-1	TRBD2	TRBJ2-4	TGCGCCAGCAGTCAAAATTTGACTAGCGGAAAAAACATTCAGTACTTC	CASSQNLTSGKNIQYF
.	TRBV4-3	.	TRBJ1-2	TGCGCCAGCAGCCCCTCCCAGGGGCTTAGCTATGGCTACACCTTC	CASSPSQGLSYGYTF
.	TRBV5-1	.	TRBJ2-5	TGCGCCAGCAGCTTGGGTAGCTCCTTTCAAGAGACCCAGTACTTC	CASSLGSSFQETQYF
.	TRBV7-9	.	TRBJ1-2	TGTGCCAGCAGCTTTCGGGGAGACTATGGCTACACCTTC	CASSFRGDYGYTF
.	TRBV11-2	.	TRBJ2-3	TGTGCCAGCAGCTTAAGTCCCTTCATTCGGGATACGCAGTATTTT	CASSLSPFIRDTQYF
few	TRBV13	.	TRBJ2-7	TGTGCCAGCAGCTTAAGAGGGACCCGGGTCAGAGACTACGAGCAGTACTTC	CASSLRGTRVRDYEQYF
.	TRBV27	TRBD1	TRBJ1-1	TGTGCCAGCAGTGTGGGGACAGGGCCGCTAGGTGAAGCTTTCTTT	CASSVGTGPLGEAFF
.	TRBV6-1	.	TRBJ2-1	TGTGCCAGCAGTAGACAGGATGTCAATGAGCAGTTCTTC	CASSRQDVNEQFF
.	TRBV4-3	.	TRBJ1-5	TGCGCCAGCAGCCAAGATGCGGGGCCCGGCAATCAGCCCCAGCATTTT	CASSQDAGPGNQPQHF
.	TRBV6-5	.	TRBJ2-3	TGTGCCAGCAGTTCCGCGGCAGATACGCAGTATTTT	CASSSAADTQYF
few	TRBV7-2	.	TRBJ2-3	TGTGCCAGCAGCTTAGGGGGGGCAGGGCTGGCAGATACGCAGTATTTT	CASSLGGAGLADTQYF
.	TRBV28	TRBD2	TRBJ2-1	TGTGCCAGCAGTTTAAGTCACTTTCAGACTAGCGGGAAATCGCAGTTCTTC	CASSLSHFQTSGKSQFF
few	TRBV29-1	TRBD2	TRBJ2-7	TGCAGCGTAGGTGGACTAGCGGGTTACTACGAGCAGTACTTC	CSVGGLAGYYEQYF
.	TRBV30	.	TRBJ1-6	TGTGCCTGGAGTCAGGGCAGAGATAATTCACCCCTCCACTTT	CAWSQGRDNSPLHF
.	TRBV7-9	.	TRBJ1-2	TGTGCCAGCAGCTCCCCCGCGACAGGCAGTAGCTATGGCTACACCTTC	CASSSPATGSSYGYTF
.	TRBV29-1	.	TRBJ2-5	TGCAGCGTAGACATCGGGTTGGAAGAGACCCAGTACTTC	CSVDIGLEETQYF
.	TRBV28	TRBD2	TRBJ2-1	TGTGCCAGCAGGTCGACTAGCGGGCTAAACTCCTACAATGAGCAGTTCTTC	CASRSTSGLNSYNEQFF
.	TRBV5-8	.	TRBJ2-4	TGTGCCAGCAGCTTTGTAGGGGACATTCAGTACTTC	CASSFVGDIQYF
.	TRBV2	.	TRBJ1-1	TGTGCCAGCAGTAGAGAGAGTTTGGATTGGGCGGGAGAAGCTTTCTTT	CASSRESLDWAGEAFF
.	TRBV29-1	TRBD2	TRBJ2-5	TGCAGCGGCTTAGCGGGACTGGGAGAGACCCAGTACTTC	CSGLAGLGETQYF
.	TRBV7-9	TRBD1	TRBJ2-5	TGTGCCAGCAGCCAGCGGGACAGGGGAGCCGGAGAGACCCAGTACTTC	CASSQRDRGAGETQYF
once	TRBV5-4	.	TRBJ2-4	TGTGCCAGCAGCTTCGGGAGTGATGCCAAAAACATTCAGTACTTC	CASSFGSDAKNIQYF
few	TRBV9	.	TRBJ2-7	TGTGCCAGCAGCGTAGGGTTGTCCTACGAGCAGTACTTC	CASSVGLSYEQYF
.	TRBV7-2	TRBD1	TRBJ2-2	TGTGCCAGCGGCAGGGGGCTCGGCGGGGAGCTGTTTTTT	CASGRGLGGELFF
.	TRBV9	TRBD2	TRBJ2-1	TGTGCCAGCAGCGCAGCGGGGGGGGTTTACAATGAGCAGTTCTTC	CASSAAGGVYNEQFF
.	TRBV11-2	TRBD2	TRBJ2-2	TGTGCCAGCAGCCTTATCGCTAGCGGGGGGAACACCGGGGAGCTGTTTTTT	CASSLIASGGNTGELFF
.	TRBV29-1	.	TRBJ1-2	TGCAGCGTTTTTCGAACAGATGGCTACACCTTC	CSVFRTDGYTF
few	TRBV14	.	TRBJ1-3	TGTGCCAGCAGCCGAGGGGGAAACACCATATATTTT	CASSRGGNTIYF
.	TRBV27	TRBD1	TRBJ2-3	TGTGCCAGCAGTTTAGTAGGACAGGGTTTAGGCACAGATACGCAGTATTTT	CASSLVGQGLGTDTQYF
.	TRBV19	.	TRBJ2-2	TGTGCCAGTAGTATTGGCGGGAATGGCAACGGGGAGCTGTTTTTT	CASSIGGNGNGELFF
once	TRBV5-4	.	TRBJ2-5	TGTGCCAGCAGCCTCGGACAGTCGAGGGAGACCCAGTACTTC	CASSLGQSRETQYF
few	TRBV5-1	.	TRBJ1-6	TGCGCCAGCAGCCCCAGGGATCTAAATTCACCCCTCCACTTT	CASSPRDLNSPLHF
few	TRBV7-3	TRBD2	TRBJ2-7	TGTGCCAGCAGCTCGTACGGGAGGGTTGAGCAGTACTTC	CASSSYGRVEQYF
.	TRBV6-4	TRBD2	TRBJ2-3	TGTGCCAGCAGTGCTAGCGGGGGCACAGATACGCAGTATTTT	CASSASGGTDTQYF
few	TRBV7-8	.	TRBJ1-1	TGTGCCAGCAGCTTAGTGCGGGGCCAGGGGAGAGAAGCTTTCTTT	CASSLVRGQGREAFF
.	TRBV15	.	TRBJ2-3	TGTGCCACCAGCGAGGGATACACAGATACGCAGTATTTT	CATSEGYTDTQYF
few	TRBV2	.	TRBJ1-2	TGTGCCAGCAGCAGGGAAAACTATGGCTACACCTTC	CASSRENYGYTF
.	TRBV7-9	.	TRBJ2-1	TGTGCCAGCAGCTTCATTAGCGGCAATGAGCAGTTCTTC	CASSFISGNEQFF